Given below is one TCR beta chain in context. Its cognate antigen has yet to be identified. Base qualities are missing; no much larger clone stands one base away. Ficoll-Paque density gradient centrifugation was used to isolate PBMCs. This sample is part of a study of T-cell memory formation after mild COVID-19 (dated by TCRdb to the early 2020s). General notes on the study: TCR sequence clusters from the two donors were found to be largely donor specific. In a couple of donors, T-cell clones that expanded and contracted after mild COVID-19 were tracked by sequencing TCRalpha and TCRbeta repertoires over time. The cohort comprised two young, previously healthy adult volunteers, one female and one male. What the authors observed across the whole study: Some responding clones were detected in pre-infection memory, which suggested that pre-existing cross-reactive memory T cells had joined the SARS-CoV-2 response. Clones that contracted from day 15 to 85 showed balanced CD4/CD8 phenotypes, whereas a second wave of clones that expanded from day 15 to 37 leaned towards CD4+. Only a couple of mild cases were covered by the study, and larger cohorts that include severe cases with pre-infection samples were considered necessary. The second-wave clones that peaked on day 37 were not confirmed to be SARS-CoV-2 specific. Contracting CD4+ clones appeared mostly in the CM and EM memory subsets, whereas CD8+ clones were enriched in EMRA.

The listed sequencing device is Illumina NovaSeq 6000. TCRalpha and TCRbeta cDNA libraries were constructed by 5'RACE with constant-segment primers, with sample barcodes and unique molecular identifiers being introduced. Trizol reagent was used to extract RNA from every sample. The libraries were amplified in two PCR steps, and the second step added a second sample barcode and Illumina TruSeq adapters. Sequencing of libraries was performed on an Illumina NovaSeq with 2 x 150 bp paired-end reads. On the study's bioinformatics: Reads were demultiplexed and collapsed into UMI-guided consensus sequences with migec v1.2.7. Using mixcr v2.1.11, the UMI consensuses were aligned to TRA and TRB V and J templates and assembled into clonotypes. Expanded or contracted clonotypes were those called significant by both edgeR and NoisET, with noise models trained on biological replicates. edgeR calls used a false discovery rate-adjusted p below 0.01 and a log2 fold-change threshold of 1. As an exploratory analysis of dynamics, max-normalized trajectories of the 1000 most abundant clonotypes were examined with PCA combined with hierarchical clustering. Separately sequenced CD4+ and CD8+ repertoires were used to assign a CD4 or CD8 phenotype to each responding clone. TCRdb reanalyzed the raw reads on its own, using fastp at Q25 for trimming and MiXCR for clone calling, and kept in-frame beta chains. Rows matching on CDR3 protein sequence are summarized as one entry with the most common DNA and genes. These V and J calls originate from TCRdb's pipeline instead of the authors' own analysis. The sample profile shows around 450,000 distinct CDR3 sequences; 20% to 30% of them were found once. The top ten hold roughly 8.7% of the sample.

This TCR derives from an adult woman who had mild COVID-19 (a few samples of this study predate the infection). The sample titles of this study are shuffled in the database, so cell type and time point are left out; the donor was told from shared clones. The specimen was PBMCs or a T cell subset sorted from them (not recorded which).

The CDR3: CASSQGVSSGVYNEQFF. The nucleotide sequence reads TGCGCCAGCAGCCAGGGCGTGAGTAGCGGGGTCTACAATGAGCAGTTCTTC. The sequence is built from TRBV4-1 and TRBJ2-1; 8 bases in the middle match TRBD2. In the germline V gene, CDR1 corresponds to MGHRA and CDR2 to YSYEKL. Relative to germline, V is missing 3 bases and J is missing 3 bases, with 10 bases of the junction outside any gene match. The CDR3 goes from the cysteine to the phenylalanine over 17 residues. The retained sequence is limited to the CDR3, 51 bases, with the frame set at the first base.